The source of this T cell receptor beta chain is a study of Ad26.COV2.S vaccination and SARS-CoV-2 variants. Study-level findings and limits: Spike-specific CD8+ and CD4+ T cell responses reportedly showed substantial breadth after vaccination.

V dropped 1 base and J dropped 1 base, with 4 bases sitting between them. CDR1 is MNHNS and CDR2 is SASEGT in the germline V gene. CDR3 length: 13 amino acids. Treatment of the sample: around 19 received Ad26.COV2.S at low or high dose, single or two shots; a few received placebo; per-sample allocation not given. Specimen acquisition occurred on day 63 following the initial vaccine or placebo injection. This table comes from immunoSEQ multiplex PCR, and its TCRdb copy is limited to in-frame clones, with some not included. The table records approximately 460,000 clones, roughly 87% of them present only once. Worth noting for this clone: Its antigen is currently unknown.

This clonotype originated in a person aged 18-60 years who received the Ad26.COV2.S COVID-19 vaccine or a placebo. V gene TRBV6-1 combines with J gene TRBJ1-2; no definite D call. Here the sequenced sample was peripheral blood, taken in a trial of Ad26.COV2.S vaccine versus placebo. In DNA form, the CDR3 reads TGTGCCAGCAGTGAAGTGGATAACTATGGCTACACCTTC. The encoded protein is CASSEVDNYGYTF.